Detailed here is one T cell receptor (beta chain). The sample is drawn from a study of blood T cell repertoires in COVID-19. Whole-study context: Donors in the United States, Italy and Spain gave samples during acute or convalescent COVID-19.

Sequencing was performed with immunoSEQ multiplex PCR; in TCRdb, only in-frame clones are kept and a portion is missing. The table includes approximately 280,000 clones, more than 85% detected once. CDR3 length: 14 amino acids. Trimming took 4 bases from V and 8 from J; bases not matched to a gene: 5. Germline-derived CDR1 and CDR2 are SGHNT and YYREEE (reference sequence). The rearrangement uses TRBV5-4 and TRBJ1-6; 8 bases fit TRBD1. Material for sequencing was peripheral blood. This receptor was taken from a man between 40 and 49 years old with acute or convalescent COVID-19. The CDR3 reads CASSHDRGHSPLHF. In DNA form, the CDR3 reads TGTGCCAGCAGCCATGACAGGGGCCATTCACCCCTCCACTTT.